The rows below give T cell receptor beta chains drawn from one sample of a study of CD8 T cells in Susac syndrome. TCRdb redid the calling of the immunoSEQ multiplex PCR reads with MiXCR, one entry per CDR3 protein. Altogether more than 200,000 distinct CDR3 sequences are present, around 90% being singletons, with the ten largest covering roughly 0.13%. Sequenced sample: CD8+ T cells from PBMCs. The receptor source for this set is a human donor with multiple sclerosis. Each CDR3 is given with its conserved first and last residue. The D gene is left open where the match is weak. Rows may omit the clone size; those that give it use once, few, many or a size class.

>.|.|TRBV7-9|TRBJ2-1
CASSAHGGAYNEQFF
TGTGCCAGCAGCGCCCATGGGGGAGCCTACAATGAGCAGTTCTTC
>.|TRBD2|TRBV12-3/TRBV12-4|TRBJ2-5
CASSVAGGVETQYF
TGTGCCAGCAGTGTAGCGGGGGGAGTTGAGACCCAGTACTTC
>.|TRBD1|TRBV11-2|TRBJ2-5
CASSLGTGLQETQYF
TGTGCCAGCAGCCTCGGGACAGGCCTGCAAGAGACCCAGTACTTC
>.|.|TRBV6-5|TRBJ1-1
CASVGANTEAFF
TGTGCCAGCGTCGGGGCGAACACTGAAGCTTTCTTT
>few|.|TRBV12-3/TRBV12-4|TRBJ2-7
CASSFRREGDEQYF
TGTGCCAGCAGTTTCCGCAGGGAAGGGGACGAGCAGTACTTC
>.|TRBD2|TRBV9|TRBJ2-7
CASSVAGLGPYEQYF
TGTGCCAGCAGCGTAGCCGGACTAGGCCCCTACGAGCAGTACTTC
>.|.|TRBV9|TRBJ2-3
CASSISPGMNTQYF
TGTGCCAGCAGCATTTCCCCGGGCATGAATACGCAGTATTTT
>.|.|TRBV30|TRBJ1-5
CAWSSDSNQPQHF
TGTGCCTGGAGTTCGGACAGCAATCAGCCCCAGCATTTT
>.|TRBD2|TRBV4-2|TRBJ2-1
CASSQGLAVNEQFF
TGTGCCAGCAGTCAGGGACTAGCGGTAAATGAGCAGTTCTTC
>.|TRBD1|TRBV6-5|TRBJ1-1
CASSYLGTGGINTEAFF
TGTGCCAGCAGTTACCTAGGGACAGGCGGGATAAACACTGAAGCTTTCTTT
>.|TRBD1|TRBV4-1|TRBJ1-6
CASSQGGDRRSPLHF
TGCGCCAGCAGCCAGGGGGGGGACAGACGATCACCCCTCCACTTT
>.|.|TRBV7-9|TRBJ2-1
CASSLPHYSFF
TGTGCCAGCAGCTTGCCCCATTATTCGTTCTTC
>.|.|TRBV13|TRBJ1-4
CASSPVDTNEKLFF
TGTGCCAGCAGCCCAGTGGATACTAATGAAAAACTGTTTTTT
>.|TRBD2|TRBV7-2|TRBJ2-1
CASSLLAGGSYNEQFF
TGTGCCAGCAGCTTACTGGCGGGAGGATCCTACAATGAGCAGTTCTTC
>.|.|TRBV9|TRBJ2-5
CASSVDDQETQYF
TGTGCCAGCAGCGTAGACGACCAAGAGACCCAGTACTTC
>.|TRBD1|TRBV19|TRBJ1-1
CASSIGTGLRYTEAFF
TGTGCCAGTAGTATTGGGACAGGGTTGCGGTACACTGAAGCTTTCTTT
>.|.|TRBV9|TRBJ2-2
CASSVSRDSGNTGELFF
TGTGCCAGCAGCGTAAGTCGAGATAGCGGTAACACCGGGGAGCTGTTTTTT
>.|TRBD1|TRBV9|TRBJ1-1
CASSQGGMNTEAFF
TGTGCCAGCAGCCAGGGGGGAATGAACACTGAAGCTTTCTTT
>.|TRBD1|TRBV7-2|TRBJ1-2
CASSVFDRDAYGYTF
TGTGCCAGCAGCGTCTTTGACAGGGATGCCTATGGCTACACCTTC
>.|TRBD1|TRBV4-3|TRBJ1-1
CASSHPGQQIHEAFF
TGCGCCAGCAGCCACCCGGGACAGCAAATACATGAAGCTTTCTTT
>.|.|TRBV7-3|TRBJ2-3
CASSFPQGPKYF
TGTGCCAGCAGCTTTCCTCAGGGACCGAAGTATTTT
>.|TRBD1|TRBV19|TRBJ1-1
CASSIQGANTEAFF
TGTGCCAGTAGTATTCAGGGGGCTAACACTGAAGCTTTCTTT
>.|.|TRBV7-9|TRBJ2-4
CASSLDREPGNIQYF
TGTGCCAGCAGCTTAGACAGGGAACCGGGGAACATTCAGTACTTC
>.|TRBD2|TRBV6-4|TRBJ2-1
CASSDSIAGGHNEQFF
TGTGCCAGCAGTGACTCGATAGCGGGGGGACACAATGAGCAGTTCTTC
>.|.|TRBV10-2|TRBJ1-5
CASSEFGNQPQHF
TGCGCCAGCAGTGAGTTCGGGAATCAGCCCCAGCATTTT
>.|TRBD2|TRBV5-6|TRBJ2-7
CASSPVGSGSYEQYF
TGTGCCAGCAGCCCGGTAGGGAGCGGGAGCTACGAGCAGTACTTC
>few|.|TRBV3-1|TRBJ2-3
CASSQGYSTDTQYF
TGTGCCAGCAGCCAAGGCTATAGCACAGATACGCAGTATTTT
>.|TRBD2|TRBV15|TRBJ2-3
CATSKRTSGEGDTQYF
TGTGCCACCAGCAAAAGGACTAGCGGGGAGGGAGATACGCAGTATTTT
>.|.|TRBV19|TRBJ1-1
CASSIDVNTEAFF
TGTGCCAGTAGTATAGACGTGAATACTGAAGCTTTCTTT
>.|.|TRBV6-2/TRBV6-3|TRBJ2-7
CASTHSSGQYF
TGTGCCAGCACCCACTCGTCTGGGCAGTACTTC
>.|TRBD2|TRBV19|TRBJ2-2
CASSWGLASGELFF
TGTGCCAGTAGTTGGGGACTAGCTTCGGGGGAGCTGTTTTTT
>.|.|TRBV7-9|TRBJ2-1
CASSLGLRTDNEQFF
TGTGCCAGCAGCTTGGGACTGCGTACGGACAATGAGCAGTTCTTC
>.|.|TRBV2|TRBJ2-5
CASSEGSLYQETQYF
TGTGCCAGCAGTGAAGGCAGCTTGTACCAAGAGACCCAGTACTTC
>once|TRBD1|TRBV25-1|TRBJ1-2
CASSGGQAYGYTF
TGTGCCAGCAGTGGAGGACAGGCCTATGGCTACACCTTC
>once|TRBD2|TRBV7-9|TRBJ2-3
CASSSGTSGAADTQYF
TGTGCCAGCAGCTCTGGGACTAGCGGGGCTGCAGATACGCAGTATTTT
>.|.|TRBV9|TRBJ1-2
CASSVDWGGDEYTF
TGTGCCAGCAGCGTAGATTGGGGTGGAGACGAGTACACCTTC
>many|TRBD1|TRBV7-9|TRBJ1-1
CASSPGGTEAFF
TGTGCCAGCAGCCCAGGGGGCACTGAAGCTTTCTTT
>.|TRBD1|TRBV28|TRBJ1-1
CASSPAYGQGLTNTEAFF
TGTGCCAGCAGTCCTGCTTATGGACAGGGGCTTACGAACACTGAAGCTTTCTTT
>.|TRBD2|TRBV4-3|TRBJ2-3
CASSQVSSGNHIGDTQYF
TGCGCCAGCAGCCAAGTGTCTAGCGGGAACCACATCGGAGATACGCAGTATTTT
>.|.|TRBV20-1|TRBJ1-3
CSARDRGAGSGNTIYF
TGCAGTGCTAGAGATCGGGGGGCCGGCTCTGGAAACACCATATATTTT
>.|.|TRBV7-2|TRBJ2-1
CASSPPATYEQFF
TGTGCCAGCAGCCCCCCCGCGACATATGAGCAGTTCTTC
>.|.|TRBV13|TRBJ2-5
CASSPRLAGRETQYF
TGTGCCAGCAGCCCTCGCCTTGCGGGCCGGGAGACCCAGTACTTC
>.|TRBD1|TRBV23-1|TRBJ2-2
CASSHPGGLGELFF
TGCGCCAGCAGTCATCCAGGGGGCTTAGGGGAGCTGTTTTTT
>.|.|TRBV7-9|TRBJ1-2
CASSFQGWNYGYTF
TGTGCCAGCAGCTTTCAGGGGTGGAACTATGGCTACACCTTC
>.|TRBD2|TRBV13|TRBJ2-5
CASGAGGLKETQYF
TGTGCTAGCGGGGCGGGGGGGCTTAAAGAGACCCAGTACTTC
>.|.|TRBV4-1|TRBJ2-2
CASSHLSSDPNTGELFF
TGCGCCAGCAGCCACCTCTCTAGCGACCCTAACACCGGGGAGCTGTTTTTT
>.|.|TRBV12-3/TRBV12-4|TRBJ2-7
CASREGGSYEQYF
TGTGCCAGCAGAGAGGGCGGCTCCTACGAGCAGTACTTC